The clone carrying this TCR beta chain is a singleton in its sample. This specimen belongs to a study of blood T cell repertoires in COVID-19. Study-wide context: Collection of acute and convalescent COVID-19 samples took place in the United States, Italy and Spain. PBMCs, B-cell-depleted T cells, or T cells provided the cDNA or gDNA that made up the material.

Source study methods: Nucleated cell number was recorded as an estimate derived from reference gene primer amplification. Using immunoSEQ multiplex PCR, the repertoire was profiled, and TCRdb retains in-frame clones only, with some absent. V, J and clone size were drawn from that table, and D and trimming were deduced from the DNA. The repertoire has under 150,000 clones, over 60% of them found once; the top ten carry less than 15%. Germline trimming cut 7 bases from V and 8 bases from J; bases unmatched to any gene: 13. The CDR3 is made up of 15 amino acids. CDR1 is SQVTM and CDR2 is ANQGSEA in the germline V gene.

The specimen sequenced was peripheral blood. The chain joins TRBV29-1 to TRBJ2-2; 10 bases are a match to TRBD1. The receptor was derived from a man older than 75 with acute or convalescent COVID-19. CDR3 residues: CSAQPGTGVSGELFF. CDR3 nucleotides: TGCAGCGCTCAACCCGGGACAGGGGTATCGGGGGAGCTGTTTTTT.